This TCR beta chain came from a study of OX40 agonist ivuxolimab in advanced cancers. Germline CDR1 reads SGHRS; CDR2 reads YFSETQ. The junction had 10 bases not matched to a gene; V was cut back by 4 bases and J by 2 bases. CDR3 length: 18 residues. Researchers took blood at baseline, on cycle 4 day 1, and on cycle 7 day 1. Profiled with immunoSEQ multiplex PCR; TCRdb holds only in-frame clones, not every one. The table has around 50,000 clones, just under 85% seen once. In its sample, this clone was seen once. The chain links TRBV5-1 to TRBJ2-2; 11 nucleotides agree with TRBD1. This sequence originates from an adult with an advanced solid tumor such as melanoma, head and neck, liver or kidney cancer. The sample here was CD4+ or CD8+ T cells sorted from blood, taken in a trial of the OX40 agonist ivuxolimab. In nucleotides, the CDR3 is TGCGCCAGCAGCAAATGGGACAGGGGGAAAGGTAACACCGGGGAGCTGTTTTTT. Its translation is CASSKWDRGKGNTGELFF. Variable domain in full (rest from reference TRBV5-1 and TRBJ2-2): KAGVTQTPRYLIKTRGQQVTLSCSPISGHRSVSWYQQTPGQGLQFLFEYFSETQRNKGNFPGRFSGRQFSNSRSEMNVSTLELGDSALYLCASSKWDRGKGNTGELFFGEGSRLTVL.